A single sample gave rise to the 14 T cell receptor beta chains below, sequenced in a study of Ad26.COV2.S vaccination and SARS-CoV-2 variants. Regarding treatment: 15 to 20 received Ad26.COV2.S at low or high dose, single or two shots; about 5 received placebo; per-sample allocation not given. Following the first vaccine or placebo injection, samples were taken on day 63. Measured with immunoSEQ multiplex PCR; TCRdb has only the in-frame clones, and not every one. The sample lists roughly 400,000 clones, about 88% occurring once. Sequencing used peripheral blood, obtained in a trial of Ad26.COV2.S vaccine versus placebo. These receptors came from a person between 18 and 65 years old who received the Ad26.COV2.S COVID-19 vaccine or a placebo.

The chain employs TRBV28 and TRBJ2-2, with D possibly being TRBD2 (7 bases). Germline CDR1 is MDHEN and CDR2 is SYDVKM. Trimming took off 2 bases at V and 4 bases at J, with 14 bases between the two ends. This CDR3 region has 16 residues. In DNA, the CDR3 is TGTGCCAGCAGTTTAAGTCGGGGGGCCGGCACCGGGGAGCTGTTTTTT. Translation gives CASSLSRGAGTGELFF. Complete variable domain (other parts from reference TRBV28 and TRBJ2-2): DVKVTQSSRYLVKRTGEKVFLECVQDMDHENMFWYRQDPGLGLRLIYFSYDVKMKEKGDIPEGYSVSREKKERFSLILESASTNQTSMYLCASSLSRGAGTGELFFGEGSRLTVL.

The chain employs TRBV6-5 and TRBJ2-2, with D possibly TRBD1 on 6 matching bases. Per germline, CDR1 MNHEY and CDR2 SVGAGI. The V end lost 2 bases, the J end lost 4 bases, and 8 bases lay between the germline ends. This CDR3 has 14 residues. The DNA of the CDR3 is TGTGCCAGCAGTTACGACAGGATCACCGGGGAGCTGTTTTTT. This encodes CASSYDRITGELFF.

The chain employs TRBV3-1 (or the pseudogene TRBV3-2) and TRBJ1-1; possible D gene TRBD1, 5 bases. V lost 0 bases to trimming and J lost 4 bases, with 12 bases between them. Germline loops: CDR1 LGHDT, CDR2 YNNKEL (reference sequence). CDR3 length: 15 residues. The CDR3, as DNA: TGTGCCAGCAGCCAAGATTGGAGAGGGACCACTGAAGCTTTCTTT. Translation gives CASSQDWRGTTEAFF.

The chain combines TRBV30 with TRBJ2-4; tentatively, D is TRBD1 (5 bases). The CDR3 totals 13 residues. The V gene's germline CDR1 is GTSNPN and CDR2 SVGIG (reference sequence). V lost 1 base, J lost 9 bases, and 13 bases lay in between. The CDR3 DNA sequence: TGTGCCTGGAGTGACCAGGGTCTTGGCATTCAGTACTTC. It translates to CAWSDQGLGIQYF.

The count of this clone is one. J is TRBJ2-3 and V is TRBV2, with 7 bases fitting TRBD2. This CDR3 is built from 15 residues. Germline assignment: CDR1 SNHLY and CDR2 FYNNEI. J was trimmed by 11 bases and V by 0 bases; bases with no gene match: 11. CDR3: CASSEARGGDGGQYF. As DNA, the CDR3 is TGTGCCAGCAGTGAAGCGCGCGGGGGTGACGGTGGGCAGTATTTT.

V and J are TRBV30 and TRBJ2-7; D ambiguous. Per germline, CDR1 GTSNPN and CDR2 SVGIG (reference sequence). V lost 0 bases, J lost 4 bases, and 4 bases lay in between. This CDR3 comprises 11 residues. For the CDR3, the DNA is TGTGCCTGGAGTGTAATGTACGAGCAGTACTTC. Protein sequence: CAWSVMYEQYF.

The V and J genes are TRBV4-1 and TRBJ2-2, with 7 bases lining up with TRBD2. The CDR3 loop spans 16 amino acids. CDR1 and CDR2 from the germline V gene are MGHRA and YSYEKL. V was clipped by 1 base and J by 5 bases; unmatched bases: 7. The DNA of the CDR3 is TGCGCCAGCAGCCAAGGGCTAGCGGAGAGGACCGGGGAGCTGTTTTTT. It yields the protein CASSQGLAERTGELFF.

Of note for this clone: Other DNA sequences of this sample code for an identical CDR3. The chain employs TRBV30 and TRBJ2-7, with unresolved D. The CDR3 consists of 11 residues. Between the trimmed V and J ends, which lost 3 bases and 2 bases, there was a span of 5 bases. CDR1 GTSNPN and CDR2 SVGIG come from the germline V gene (reference sequence). The DNA for the CDR3 is TGTGCCTGGAGCACAGCCTACGAGCAGTACTTC. Amino acid sequence: CAWSTAYEQYF.

This sequence joins TRBV20-1 and TRBJ1-2; no clear D gene. This CDR3 is 11 amino acids long. V lost 5 bases and J 4 bases, leaving 8 bases between the germline ends. Germline loops: CDR1 DFQATT, CDR2 SNEGSKA (reference sequence). The chain's CDR3 is CSAGRAYGYTF. The CDR3 nucleotides read TGCAGTGCTGGGAGGGCCTATGGCTACACCTTC.

The gene calls are TRBV5-1 and TRBJ2-2, with D perhaps matching TRBD2 (7 bases). The CDR3 has 16 amino acids. CDR1 and CDR2 from the germline V gene are SGHRS and YFSETQ. V gave up 1 base and J gave up 1 base, with 11 bases separating them. This CDR3 reads CASSLSGGQNTGELFF. The CDR3 bases are TGCGCCAGCAGCTTGTCCGGGGGGCAGAACACCGGGGAGCTGTTTTTT.

In its sample, this clone ranks as medium-sized (0.01 to 0.1%). The gene calls are TRBV6-2 or TRBV6-3 and TRBJ2-7; D remains unclear. CDR3 size: 13 residues. Trimming left V 5 bases short and J 3 bases short, with 11 bases between. Germline-derived CDR1 and CDR2 are MNHEY and SVGEGT. CDR3 nucleotide sequence: TGTGCCAGCAGTGCCGATGCCGTCTACGAGCAGTACTTC. Translating it yields CASSADAVYEQYF.

This chain uses TRBV28 with TRBJ2-6; TRBD1 agrees at 9 bases. Germline assignment: CDR1 MDHEN and CDR2 SYDVKM. The ends lost 6 bases at V and 3 bases at J; junction bases unmatched: 9. The CDR3 is made up of 17 amino acids. DNA for the CDR3: TGTGCCAGCAGCTCTGGGACAGGGCTTTTTGGGGCCAACGTCCTGACTTTC. It specifies CASSSGTGLFGANVLTF.

The chain is built from TRBV12-3 or TRBV12-4 and TRBJ2-7; 7 bases are shared with TRBD1. V lost 7 bases, J lost 6 bases, and 6 bases stayed unmatched. The CDR3 is 12 amino acids. The CDR3 DNA follows: TGTGCCAGCACGACAGGGAGAGGCGAGCAGTACTTC. Its translation is CASTTGRGEQYF.

The J gene is TRBJ2-1, the V gene TRBV9; D is perhaps TRBD2 (6 bases). The CDR3 has 16 amino acids. The ends were cut back, 1 base at V and 7 bases at J, with 18 bases in the middle. Germline CDR1 SGDLS, CDR2 YYNGEE. The CDR3 DNA follows: TGTGCCAGCAGCGTAATTGGAGGGCCTGTTGGTAATGAGCAGTTCTTC. Amino acids: CASSVIGGPVGNEQFF.